This is a list of T cell receptor beta chains from one sample in a study of blood T cell repertoires in COVID-19. Sequenced by immunoSEQ multiplex PCR; TCRdb stores in-frame clones only, minus some. The sample lists about 150,000 clones, under 85% occurring once. The sample taken for sequencing was peripheral blood. The receptors originated from a middle-aged man with active or convalescent COVID-19. The CDR3 runs from the conserved cysteine through the conserved F or W. Fields, in order: CDR3 length, V gene, J gene, CDR3 protein.

15,TRBV3-1/TRBV3-2,TRBJ2-1,CASSHPGLADNEQFF
12,TRBV30,TRBJ1-1,CAWSDGGTEAFF
14,TRBV19,TRBJ1-3,CASSFTSSGNTIYF
15,TRBV28,TRBJ1-2,CASSLGGLQVYGYTF
15,TRBV7-3,TRBJ2-7,CASSPSSGRQYEQYF
12,TRBV6-5,TRBJ2-1,CASSTSSVAGFF
16,TRBV15,TRBJ2-1,CATSRDRQGASNEQFF
11,TRBV11-2,TRBJ2-7,CASSISYEQYF
14,TRBV3-1/TRBV3-2,TRBJ2-7,CASSQLAGAYEQYF
15,TRBV19,TRBJ1-5,CASRHQGTSNQPQHF
15,TRBV6-5,TRBJ1-3,CASRRTGDPGNTIYF
14,TRBV7-8,TRBJ1-2,CASSTDRGGYGYTF
14,TRBV10-1,TRBJ1-5,CASSDMRLNQPQHF
15,TRBV7-9,TRBJ1-2,CASSLGTASNYGYTF
12,TRBV28,TRBJ2-7,CASSFRNYEQYF
20,TRBV7-3,TRBJ2-3,CASSLSLLAGGNLGTDTQYF
16,TRBV15,TRBJ1-1,CATSRGQGLMNTEAFF
15,TRBV29-1,TRBJ2-7,CSARGLAGPIYEQYF
14,TRBV7-2,TRBJ1-1,CASSLREYVAEAFF
15,TRBV4-1,TRBJ1-2,CASSQDDRINYGYTF
18,TRBV10-1,TRBJ2-1,CASRPDRGFPSSYNEQFF
16,TRBV7-3,TRBJ2-1,CASSLASGSTYNEQFF
14,TRBV13,TRBJ2-1,CASSLGTGYNEQFF
12,TRBV7-2,TRBJ2-7,CASSPPSIEQYF
14,TRBV28,TRBJ2-5,CASSSGQTKETQYF
14,TRBV5-1,TRBJ2-5,CASSLEAAQETQYF
14,TRBV19,TRBJ2-7,CASSRPGGSYEQYF
15,TRBV9,TRBJ1-2,CASSVALTGGNGYTF
16,TRBV7-3,TRBJ1-1,CASSPTGGAGGTEAFF
14,TRBV11-1,TRBJ2-7,CASSDRRGPYEQYF
14,TRBV7-8,TRBJ2-3,CASSFGGGSDTQYF
14,TRBV1,TRBJ1-2,CTSSQDPANYGYTF
15,TRBV19,TRBJ1-4,CATSVWAGLNEKLFF
15,TRBV10-1,TRBJ2-2,CASSDLAGIAGELFF
13,TRBV11-2,TRBJ2-1,CASSPAPSNEQFF
14,TRBV7-9,TRBJ2-2,CASSLTGNTGELFF
15,TRBV5-1,TRBJ2-7,CASSLVTGGAEEQYF
17,TRBV7-2,TRBJ2-1,CASSPGSLAGGFNEQFF
16,TRBV19,TRBJ1-5,CASRGEGRGGNQPQHF
14,TRBV29-1,TRBJ1-2,CSVDIGQGNYGYTF
16,TRBV7-6,TRBJ2-3,CASSLAAGTSTDTQYF
12,TRBV28,TRBJ1-5,CASSFGGQPQHF
13,TRBV12-3/TRBV12-4,TRBJ1-1,CASSLRGGTEAFF
16,TRBV28,TRBJ1-2,CASSLPHTGLGSGYTF
11,TRBV20-1,TRBJ2-7,CSARVGGEQYF
16,TRBV2,TRBJ2-3,CASNLAGGFSTDTQYF
15,TRBV19,TRBJ2-7,CASSTRTSGNYEQYF
13,TRBV10-3,TRBJ2-7,CATQGRPSYEQYF
15,TRBV28,TRBJ2-1,CASSLLADFYNEQFF
14,TRBV7-2,TRBJ2-3,CASHSGSGSDTQYF
14,TRBV28,TRBJ2-3,CASMPSGSPDTQYF
13,TRBV30,TRBJ1-1,CAWNVAGNTEAFF
14,TRBV10-3,TRBJ1-5,CAIRNTGENQPQHF